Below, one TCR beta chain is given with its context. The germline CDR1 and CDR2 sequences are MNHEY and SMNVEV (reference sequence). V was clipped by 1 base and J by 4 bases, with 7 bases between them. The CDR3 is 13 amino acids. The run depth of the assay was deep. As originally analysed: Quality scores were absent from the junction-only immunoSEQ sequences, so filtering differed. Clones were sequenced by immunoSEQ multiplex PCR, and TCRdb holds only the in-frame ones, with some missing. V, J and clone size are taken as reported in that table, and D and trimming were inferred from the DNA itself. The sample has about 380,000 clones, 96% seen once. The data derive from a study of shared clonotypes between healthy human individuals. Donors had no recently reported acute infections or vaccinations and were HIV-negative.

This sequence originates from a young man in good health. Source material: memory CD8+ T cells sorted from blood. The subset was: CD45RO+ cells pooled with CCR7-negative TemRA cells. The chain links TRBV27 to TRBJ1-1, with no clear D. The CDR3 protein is CASSLFVGTEAFF. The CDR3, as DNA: TGTGCCAGCAGTTTATTTGTGGGCACTGAAGCTTTCTTT.